What follows are 30 T cell receptor beta chains derived from one specimen sequenced in a study of blood T cell repertoires in COVID-19. Produced via immunoSEQ multiplex PCR; TCRdb's table is partial and in-frame only. The table records 84,000 or so clones, roughly 80% of them present only once. The sequenced material came from peripheral blood. The receptors were sampled from a woman of 80 years or more with acute or convalescent COVID-19.

This clone was detected a few times. The chain employs TRBV12-3 or TRBV12-4 and TRBJ1-5; D may be TRBD1 (6 bases). The ends were cut back, 10 bases at V and 2 bases at J, with 12 bases in the middle. CDR3 length equals 13 residues. CDR3 sequence: CATGGARNQPQHF. The CDR3, as DNA: TGTGCCACGGGGGGGGCGCGCAATCAGCCCCAGCATTTT.

This clone showed up many times. The J gene is TRBJ2-7, the V gene TRBV2; D is possibly TRBD2 (5 bases). Germline CDR1 is SNHLY and CDR2 is FYNNEI. CDR3 length: 13 amino acids. V dropped 7 bases and J dropped 3 bases, with 13 bases sitting between them. Here the CDR3 DNA reads TGTGCCAGCAACGCGGGTTCGTACTACGAGCAGTACTTC. Translation gives CASNAGSYYEQYF.

The J gene is TRBJ1-3, the V gene TRBV6-2 or TRBV6-3; D remains ambiguous. Germline CDR1 MNHEY, CDR2 SVGEGT. V was clipped by 1 base and J by 2 bases, with 6 bases between them. This CDR3 region has 14 residues. The CDR3 sequence: CASSYFGPGNTIYF. Here the CDR3 DNA reads TGTGCCAGCAGTTACTTTGGGCCTGGAAACACCATATATTTT.

The chain's CDR3 is CASRNRAVLRRGYTF. The CDR3 nucleotides are TGTGCCAGCAGGAACAGGGCAGTTTTGAGACGAGGCTACACCTTC. The chain uses TRBV6-5 and TRBJ1-2; TRBD1 is a possible D gene (6 bases). The CDR3 runs to 15 residues. Germline CDR1 reads MNHEY; CDR2 reads SVGAGI. Trimming took off 6 bases at V and 8 bases at J, with 22 bases between the two ends.

The V and J genes are TRBV6-5 and TRBJ2-2; the match to TRBD1 covers 8 bases. Germline lookup yields CDR1 MNHEY and CDR2 SVGAGI. The CDR3 contains 14 residues. Germline trimming cut 6 bases from V and 4 bases from J; bases unmatched to any gene: 4. CDR3 coding DNA: TGTGCCAGCAGGACCGGACAGGGCACCGGGGAGCTGTTTTTT. The encoded protein is CASRTGQGTGELFF.

The gene calls are TRBV28 and TRBJ1-2, with D possibly being TRBD1 (6 bases). The CDR3 totals 16 residues. Trimming pared 5 bases from V and 2 bases from J, leaving 18 bases between. Germline V gene lookup returns CDR1 MDHEN and CDR2 SYDVKM. The CDR3 region is CASSRTGSQPNYGYTF. The CDR3 nucleotides are TGTGCCAGCAGTCGAACAGGGAGCCAACCCAACTATGGCTACACCTTC.

This chain uses TRBV9 with TRBJ1-2; TRBD1 agrees at 8 bases. CDR1 is SGDLS and CDR2 is YYNGEE in the germline V gene. With V trimmed by 4 bases and J by 4 bases, 9 bases remained unmatched. The CDR3 runs to 15 residues. CDR3 in amino acids: CASSTGQGGGYGYTF. As DNA, the CDR3 is TGTGCCAGCAGCACCGGACAGGGAGGAGGCTATGGCTACACCTTC.

The genes are TRBV19 and TRBJ2-7, with a possible D match to TRBD2 (6 bases). Trimming stripped 6 bases from V and 3 bases from J, with 21 bases between. The germline V gene has CDR1 LNHDA and CDR2 SQIVND (reference sequence). The CDR3 totals 16 residues. The CDR3 region has the DNA TGTGCCAGTAGGTTGGTTGCGGGGATTGGGGGCTACGAGCAGTACTTC. This gives the protein CASRLVAGIGGYEQYF.

This chain joins TRBV6-6 and TRBJ2-7, with 13 bases lining up with TRBD2. Trimming at V came to 9 bases and at J to 2 bases, leaving 1 base not matched to a gene. Germline V lookup: CDR1 MNHNY, CDR2 SVGAGI (reference sequence). This CDR3 region has 13 residues. The CDR3 is CARTSGGAYEQYF. CDR3 in DNA: TGTGCCAGAACTAGCGGGGGGGCCTACGAGCAGTACTTC.

The chain has TRBV5-1 and TRBJ2-5; the match to TRBD2 covers 11 bases. This CDR3 region has 14 residues. The junction had 3 bases not matched to a gene; V was cut back by 5 bases and J by 3 bases. The germline V gene has CDR1 SGHRS and CDR2 YFSETQ. The CDR3 DNA reads TGCGCCAGCAGGGTAGCGGGAGGGGAAGAGACCCAGTACTTC. It specifies CASRVAGGEETQYF. Together with reference TRBV5-1 and TRBJ2-5, the CDR3 gives the full variable domain: KAGVTQTPRYLIKTRGQQVTLSCSPISGHRSVSWYQQTPGQGLQFLFEYFSETQRNKGNFPGRFSGRQFSNSRSEMNVSTLELGDSALYLCASRVAGGEETQYFGPGTRLLVL.

The CDR3 sequence: CASSFGLAGGLYEQYF. The DNA of the CDR3 is TGTGCCAGCAGCTTCGGACTAGCGGGAGGGTTGTACGAGCAGTACTTC. The chain links TRBV11-2 to TRBJ2-7; TRBD2 matches at 15 bases. With V trimmed by 3 bases and J by 4 bases, 4 bases remained unmatched. This CDR3 spans 16 amino acids. CDR1 and CDR2 (germline): SGHAT, FQNNGV.

This clone was detected many times. This specimen includes other DNA sequences encoding the same CDR3. This sequence joins TRBV7-9 and TRBJ2-3; TRBD2 agrees at 9 bases. Trimming at V came to 3 bases and at J to 0 bases, leaving 4 bases not matched to a gene. This CDR3 region has 16 residues. Germline assignment: CDR1 SEHNR and CDR2 FQNEAQ (reference sequence). The CDR3, as DNA: TGTGCCAGCAGCTTGGGGCTAGCGGGGAGCACAGATACGCAGTATTTT. It is translated as CASSLGLAGSTDTQYF.

This clone appeared a few times. The genes are TRBV7-6 and TRBJ2-7, with a weak D call TRBD2 (5 bases). Trimming stripped 3 bases from V and 4 bases from J, with 10 bases between. Per germline, CDR1 SGHVS and CDR2 FNYEAQ. This CDR3 comprises 13 residues. The CDR3 here is CASSLRTGYEQYF. The CDR3 bases are TGTGCCAGCAGCTTGCGGACGGGGTACGAGCAGTACTTC.

This chain joins TRBV6-1 and TRBJ2-7, with D uncertain. CDR1 MNHNS and CDR2 SASEGT come from the germline V gene. The CDR3 consists of 12 residues. V gave up 2 bases and J gave up 2 bases, with 4 bases separating them. The CDR3 DNA reads as TGTGCCAGCAGTGAAACTGCCTACGAGCAGTACTTC. This translates into CASSETAYEQYF.

The chain employs TRBV5-1 and TRBJ1-1; a possible D gene is TRBD1 (5 bases). CDR3 length equals 16 residues. The V end lost 3 bases, the J end lost 3 bases, and 18 bases lay between the germline ends. The germline V gene has CDR1 SGHRS and CDR2 YFSETQ. The CDR3 DNA sequence: TGCGCCAGCAGCTCGGGAATAGGGACTGGCGACACTGAAGCTTTCTTT. It encodes CASSSGIGTGDTEAFF. Looking up the rest from reference TRBV5-1 and TRBJ1-1 gives the full variable domain: KAGVTQTPRYLIKTRGQQVTLSCSPISGHRSVSWYQQTPGQGLQFLFEYFSETQRNKGNFPGRFSGRQFSNSRSEMNVSTLELGDSALYLCASSSGIGTGDTEAFFGQGTRLTVV.

There are a few counts of this clone. The chain links TRBV5-1 to TRBJ1-1, with TRBD1 matching 10 bases. Trimming cost V 1 base and J 10 bases; bases outside gene matches: 10. The CDR3 spans 15 residues. CDR1 SGHRS and CDR2 YFSETQ come from the germline V gene. Written as DNA, the CDR3 is TGCGCCAGCAGCTTGCTCAGGGACAGGGGCGGTGGAGCTTTCTTT. It encodes CASSLLRDRGGGAFF. The entire variable domain, with the rest obtained from reference TRBV5-1 and TRBJ1-1, is as follows: KAGVTQTPRYLIKTRGQQVTLSCSPISGHRSVSWYQQTPGQGLQFLFEYFSETQRNKGNFPGRFSGRQFSNSRSEMNVSTLELGDSALYLCASSLLRDRGGGAFFGQGTRLTVV.

The chain carries TRBV9 and TRBJ2-7; D is undetermined. Trimming removed 0 bases at V and 0 bases at J, with 19 bases between. Germline V gene data show CDR1 as SGDLS and CDR2 as YYNGEE. The CDR3 is 18 residues long. The CDR3 loop is CASSVGALPVANSYEQYF. As DNA, the CDR3 is TGTGCCAGCAGCGTAGGCGCGTTACCCGTTGCCAACTCCTACGAGCAGTACTTC.

V and J are TRBV6-5 and TRBJ1-4; 7 bases fit TRBD1. V lost 6 bases, J lost 3 bases, and 7 bases stayed unmatched. Germline CDR1 reads MNHEY; CDR2 reads SVGAGI. The CDR3 has 15 residues. The CDR3 sequence: CASRRQGGANEKLFF. In nucleotides, the CDR3 is TGTGCCAGCAGGAGACAGGGCGGGGCTAATGAAAAACTGTTTTTT.

The chain has TRBV7-3 and TRBJ2-3, with 9 bases lining up with TRBD1. Germline trimming cut 5 bases from V and 4 bases from J; bases unmatched to any gene: 4. The CDR3 spans 14 residues. Germline values: CDR1 SGHTA, CDR2 FQGTGA. CDR3 sequence: CASSLTGGSDTQYF. CDR3 DNA: TGTGCCAGCAGCCTTACAGGGGGCTCAGATACGCAGTATTTT.

This clone turned up a few times. V and J are TRBV19 and TRBJ1-2; TRBD1 is a possible D gene (6 bases). This CDR3 region has 13 residues. V gave up 6 bases and J gave up 8 bases, with 16 bases separating them. Germline CDR1 is LNHDA and CDR2 is SQIVND (reference sequence). The CDR3 region is CASRETGMSGYTF. DNA for the CDR3: TGTGCCAGTAGGGAAACAGGGATGAGCGGCTACACCTTC.

This sequence joins TRBV18 and TRBJ1-4; 9 nucleotides agree with TRBD1. The CDR3 covers 18 residues. With 3 bases clipped from V and 0 bases from J, the junction kept 8 bases outside the gene matches. The germline V gene has CDR1 KGHSH and CDR2 LQKENI. The CDR3 nucleotides are TGTGCCAGCTCACCGCAACAGGGGGCTGAGGCAACTAATGAAAAACTGTTTTTT. Its protein product is CASSPQQGAEATNEKLFF.

This chain connects TRBV7-2 to TRBJ1-6; 8 positions match TRBD1. V was clipped by 6 bases and J by 4 bases; unmatched bases: 8. The CDR3 covers 16 residues. CDR1 is SGHTA and CDR2 is FQGNSA in the germline V gene. The CDR3 nucleotides read TGTGCCAGCAGTCCCCAGGGGGCGGGTTATAATTCACCCCTCCACTTT. Its protein product is CASSPQGAGYNSPLHF.

The gene calls are TRBV20-1 and TRBJ1-2, with TRBD1 as a possible D gene (6 bases). Germline values: CDR1 DFQATT, CDR2 SNEGSKA (reference sequence). V was clipped by 6 bases and J by 7 bases, with 12 bases between them. CDR3 length equals 11 residues. The CDR3 here is CSAPTGSGYTF. CDR3 sequence (DNA): TGCAGTGCACCGACAGGCTCTGGCTACACCTTC.

V is TRBV2 and J is TRBJ1-1; the match to TRBD1 covers 9 bases. Germline-derived CDR1 and CDR2 are SNHLY and FYNNEI. The CDR3 length is 14 residues. With 6 bases clipped from V and 5 bases from J, the junction kept 7 bases outside the gene matches. This CDR3 is CASSDGQGRTEAFF. The CDR3 region has the DNA TGTGCCAGCAGCGATGGACAGGGGAGGACTGAAGCTTTCTTT.

The V call is TRBV5-1, the J call TRBJ2-1, with 10 bases lining up with TRBD2. Looked up from germline, CDR1 is SGHRS and CDR2 is YFSETQ. This CDR3 spans 14 amino acids. V shed 4 bases and J 5 bases; nucleotides not matched to a gene: 3. This CDR3 is CASSERGGHNEQFF. CDR3 coding DNA: TGCGCCAGCAGCGAGCGGGGGGGCCACAATGAGCAGTTCTTC. The full variable domain, rest sourced from reference TRBV5-1 and TRBJ2-1, is KAGVTQTPRYLIKTRGQQVTLSCSPISGHRSVSWYQQTPGQGLQFLFEYFSETQRNKGNFPGRFSGRQFSNSRSEMNVSTLELGDSALYLCASSERGGHNEQFFGPGTRLTVL.

J is TRBJ1-2 and V is TRBV14; D ambiguous. V was pared by 1 base and J by 2 bases, with 20 bases between. The CDR3 runs 18 residues. CDR1 is SGHDN and CDR2 is FVKESK in the germline V gene. The CDR3 nucleotides are TGTGCCAGCAGCCAAGGCTTTCGGATGATAGAGGCCAACTATGGCTACACCTTC. It is translated as CASSQGFRMIEANYGYTF.

This chain links TRBV11-2 with TRBJ1-1; 9 bases line up with TRBD1. The germline CDR1 and CDR2 sequences are SGHAT and FQNNGV. With 3 bases clipped from V and 6 bases from J, the junction kept 8 bases outside the gene matches. This CDR3 comprises 15 residues. CDR3 bases: TGTGCCAGCAGCTTCCAACAGGGGGCTGGGGCTGAAGCTTTCTTT. This sequence encodes CASSFQQGAGAEAFF.

V gene TRBV27 combines with J gene TRBJ2-2; D not resolved. Trimming left V 3 bases short and J 3 bases short, with 5 bases between. The germline V gene has CDR1 MNHEY and CDR2 SMNVEV (reference sequence). This CDR3 has 13 amino acids. The CDR3 spells CASSLAHTGELFF. The CDR3, as DNA: TGTGCCAGCAGTTTGGCACACACCGGGGAGCTGTTTTTT.

This clone was observed a few times. V and J are TRBV18 and TRBJ2-1, with TRBD2 as a possible D gene (6 bases). From germline, CDR1 is KGHSH and CDR2 LQKENI. V was clipped by 5 bases and J by 7 bases, with 9 bases between them. CDR3 length: 12 amino acids. The CDR3 is CASSRTKNEQFF. For the CDR3, the DNA is TGTGCCAGCTCAAGGACTAAGAATGAGCAGTTCTTC.

The chain couples TRBV7-9 to TRBJ2-1; 8 bases are a match to TRBD2. Germline-derived CDR1 and CDR2 are SEHNR and FQNEAQ (reference sequence). The trim removed 8 bases at V and 0 bases at J, leaving 3 bases unmatched. This CDR3 contains 14 residues. DNA of the CDR3: TGTGCCAGCTACAGCGGGAGCTCCTACAATGAGCAGTTCTTC. Its translation is CASYSGSSYNEQFF.